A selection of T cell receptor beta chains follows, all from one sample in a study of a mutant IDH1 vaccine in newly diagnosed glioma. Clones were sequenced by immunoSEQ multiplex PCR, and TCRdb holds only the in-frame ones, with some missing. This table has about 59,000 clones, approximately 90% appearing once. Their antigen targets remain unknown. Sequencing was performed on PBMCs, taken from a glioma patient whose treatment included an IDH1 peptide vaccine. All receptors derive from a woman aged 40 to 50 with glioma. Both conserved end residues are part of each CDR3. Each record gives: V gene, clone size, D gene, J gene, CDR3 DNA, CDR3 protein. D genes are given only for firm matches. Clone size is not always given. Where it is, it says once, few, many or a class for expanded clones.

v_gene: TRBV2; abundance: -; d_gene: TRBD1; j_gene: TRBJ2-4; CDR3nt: TGTGCCATCACAGGGGGCGACCTTTCTACAAACATTCAGTACTTC; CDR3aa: CAITGGDLSTNIQYF
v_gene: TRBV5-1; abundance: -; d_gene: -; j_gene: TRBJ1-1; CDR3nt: TGCGCCAGCAGCTTGCCCCAGCCCTTGAACACTGAAGCTTTCTTT; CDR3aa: CASSLPQPLNTEAFF
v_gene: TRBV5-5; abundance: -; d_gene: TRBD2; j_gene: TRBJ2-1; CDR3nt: TGTGCCAGCAGCTTGGTCACTAGCGGAGTAAATGAGCAGTTCTTC; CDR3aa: CASSLVTSGVNEQFF
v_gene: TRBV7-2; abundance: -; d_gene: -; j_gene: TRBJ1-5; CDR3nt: TGTGCCAGCAGCTTAGGCAGGGGGCCCCAGCATTTT; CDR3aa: CASSLGRGPQHF
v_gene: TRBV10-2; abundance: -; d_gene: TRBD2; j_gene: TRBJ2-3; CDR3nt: TGCGCCAGCAGTGAGTTGGGGGGGTGGGCAGATACGCAGTATTTT; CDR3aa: CASSELGGWADTQYF
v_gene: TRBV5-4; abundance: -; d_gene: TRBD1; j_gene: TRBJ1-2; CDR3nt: TGTGCCAGCAGCGTGGACAGGGGGCTACGCTATGGCTACACCTTC; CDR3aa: CASSVDRGLRYGYTF
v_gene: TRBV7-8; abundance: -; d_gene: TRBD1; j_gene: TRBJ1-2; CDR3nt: TGTGCCAGCAGCTTACAGGGGGCTTATGGCTACACCTTC; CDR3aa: CASSLQGAYGYTF
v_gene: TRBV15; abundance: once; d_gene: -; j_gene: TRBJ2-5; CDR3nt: TGTGCCACCAGCAGAGATAGGGTACAGACCCAGTACTTC; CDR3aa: CATSRDRVQTQYF
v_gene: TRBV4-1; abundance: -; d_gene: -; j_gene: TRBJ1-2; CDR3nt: TGCGCCAGCAGCCAAGCAGGGGTTTCTAACTATGGCTACACCTTC; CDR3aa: CASSQAGVSNYGYTF
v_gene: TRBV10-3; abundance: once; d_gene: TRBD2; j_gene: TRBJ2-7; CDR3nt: TGTGCCATCAGAGGGGCGGGGGATGCCTACGAGCAGTACTTC; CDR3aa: CAIRGAGDAYEQYF
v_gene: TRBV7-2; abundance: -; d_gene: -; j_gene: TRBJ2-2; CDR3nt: TGTGCTCTCCCATCCGGGGAGCTGTTTTTT; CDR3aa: CALPSGELFF
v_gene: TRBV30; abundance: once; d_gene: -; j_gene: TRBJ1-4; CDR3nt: TGTGCCTGGAGTGTACCAGGGCGGGGTGAAAAACTGTTTTTT; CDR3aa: CAWSVPGRGEKLFF
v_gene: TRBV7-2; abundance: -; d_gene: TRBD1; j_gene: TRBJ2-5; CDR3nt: TGTGCCAGCAGCTTGTACAGGGGGCGAGAGACCCAGTACTTC; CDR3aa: CASSLYRGRETQYF
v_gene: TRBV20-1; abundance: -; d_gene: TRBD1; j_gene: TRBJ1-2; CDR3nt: TGCAGTGTAAGGACAGGGGTCGGCTACACCTTC; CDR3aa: CSVRTGVGYTF
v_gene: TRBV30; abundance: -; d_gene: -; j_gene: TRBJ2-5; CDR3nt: TGTGCCTGGAGTGTACTCCGAGGCAGGGAAAGGCAGACCCAGTACTTC; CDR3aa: CAWSVLRGRERQTQYF
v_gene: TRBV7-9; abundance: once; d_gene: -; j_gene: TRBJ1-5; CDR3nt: TGTGCCAGCAGCTTGGAACAGGATCCCAATCAGCCCCAGCATTTT; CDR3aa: CASSLEQDPNQPQHF
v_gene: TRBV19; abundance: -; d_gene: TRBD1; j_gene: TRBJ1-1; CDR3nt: TGTGCCAGTAGCCCCCTCGACAGGGAGAACACTGAAGCTTTCTTT; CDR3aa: CASSPLDRENTEAFF
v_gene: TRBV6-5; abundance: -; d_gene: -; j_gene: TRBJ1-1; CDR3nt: TGTGCCAGCGGGCTAACAGGGTCCCACGAAGCTTTCTTT; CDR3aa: CASGLTGSHEAFF
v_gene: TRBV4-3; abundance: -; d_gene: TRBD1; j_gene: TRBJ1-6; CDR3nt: TGCGCCAGCAGCCCTGGGACAGGGGGTAGTTCACCCCTCCACTTT; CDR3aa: CASSPGTGGSSPLHF
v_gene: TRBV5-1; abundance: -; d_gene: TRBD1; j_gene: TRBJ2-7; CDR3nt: TGCGCCAGCAGCCCACTTGGGACAGGGGACTCCTACGAGCAGTACTTC; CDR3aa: CASSPLGTGDSYEQYF
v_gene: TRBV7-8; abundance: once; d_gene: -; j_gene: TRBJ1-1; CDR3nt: TGTGCCAGCAGCTTTTATACGGGACTCGAGATCACTGAAGCTTTCTTT; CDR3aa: CASSFYTGLEITEAFF
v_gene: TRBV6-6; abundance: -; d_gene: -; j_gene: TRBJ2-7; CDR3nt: TGTGCCAGCAGTTACGGCGCCTCCTACGAGCAGTACTTC; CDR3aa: CASSYGASYEQYF
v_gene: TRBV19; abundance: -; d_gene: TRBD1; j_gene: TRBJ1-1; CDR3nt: TGTGCCAGTAACCAGGGGGGTCCCCGTGAAGCTTTCTTT; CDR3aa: CASNQGGPREAFF
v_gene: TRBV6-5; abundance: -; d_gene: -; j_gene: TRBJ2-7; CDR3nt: TGTGCCAGCATCCACGGTGGGACTCTCGAGCAGTACTTC; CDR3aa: CASIHGGTLEQYF
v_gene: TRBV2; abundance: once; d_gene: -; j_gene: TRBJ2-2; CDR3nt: TGTGCCAGCAGGGCAAGGTGGACCACCGGGGAGCTGTTTTTT; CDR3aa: CASRARWTTGELFF
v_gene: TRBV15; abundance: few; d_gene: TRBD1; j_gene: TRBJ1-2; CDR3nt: TGTGCCACCAGCAGGGGACAGGGGGATAACTATGGCTACACCTTC; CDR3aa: CATSRGQGDNYGYTF
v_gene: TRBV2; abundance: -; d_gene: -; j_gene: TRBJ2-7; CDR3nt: TGTGCCAGCAGGGACTTATTGGGCTCCTACGAGCAGTACTTC; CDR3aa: CASRDLLGSYEQYF
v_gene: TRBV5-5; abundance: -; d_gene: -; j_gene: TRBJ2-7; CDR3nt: TGTGCCAGCAGCTTGACTAGCTCCTACGAGCAGTACTTC; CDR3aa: CASSLTSSYEQYF
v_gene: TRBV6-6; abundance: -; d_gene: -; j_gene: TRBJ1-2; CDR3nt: TGTGCCAGCAGTTACTTGGGCCCGGGGAATGGCTACACCTTC; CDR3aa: CASSYLGPGNGYTF
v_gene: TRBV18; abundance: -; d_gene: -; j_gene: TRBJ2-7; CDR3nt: TGTGCCAGCTCACCAAGGGGACAAATAGCCTACGAGCAGTACTTC; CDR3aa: CASSPRGQIAYEQYF
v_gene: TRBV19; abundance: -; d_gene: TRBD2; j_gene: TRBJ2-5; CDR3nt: TGTGCCAGTAGTATAGGAGCGGGGAGAGGATTAGAGACCCAGTACTTC; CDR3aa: CASSIGAGRGLETQYF
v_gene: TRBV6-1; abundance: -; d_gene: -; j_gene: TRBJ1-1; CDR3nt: TGTGCCAGCATTCGTGGGGCTGGAACCACTGAAGCTTTCTTT; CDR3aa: CASIRGAGTTEAFF
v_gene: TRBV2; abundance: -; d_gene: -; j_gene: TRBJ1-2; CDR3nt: TGTGCCAGCAGTCCAGCCACTGGCTACACCTTC; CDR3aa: CASSPATGYTF
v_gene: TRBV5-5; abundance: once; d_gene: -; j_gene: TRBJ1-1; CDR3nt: TGTGCCAGCAGCTTGGAGCCTGAAGCTTTCTTT; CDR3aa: CASSLEPEAFF
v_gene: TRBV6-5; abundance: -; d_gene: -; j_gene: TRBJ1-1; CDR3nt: TGTGCCAGCAGTTACACTCGGACAGATATGAACACTGAAGCTTTCTTT; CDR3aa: CASSYTRTDMNTEAFF